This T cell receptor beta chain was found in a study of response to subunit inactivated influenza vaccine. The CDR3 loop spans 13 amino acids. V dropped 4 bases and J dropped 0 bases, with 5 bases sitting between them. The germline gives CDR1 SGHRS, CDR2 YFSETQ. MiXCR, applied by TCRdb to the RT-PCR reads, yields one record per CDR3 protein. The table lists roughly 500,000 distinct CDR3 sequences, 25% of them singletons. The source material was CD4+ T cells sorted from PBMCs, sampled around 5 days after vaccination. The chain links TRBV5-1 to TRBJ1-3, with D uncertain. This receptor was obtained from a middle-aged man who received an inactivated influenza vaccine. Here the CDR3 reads CASSASSGNTIYF. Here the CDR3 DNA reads TGCGCCAGCAGCGCAAGCTCTGGAAACACCATATATTTT.